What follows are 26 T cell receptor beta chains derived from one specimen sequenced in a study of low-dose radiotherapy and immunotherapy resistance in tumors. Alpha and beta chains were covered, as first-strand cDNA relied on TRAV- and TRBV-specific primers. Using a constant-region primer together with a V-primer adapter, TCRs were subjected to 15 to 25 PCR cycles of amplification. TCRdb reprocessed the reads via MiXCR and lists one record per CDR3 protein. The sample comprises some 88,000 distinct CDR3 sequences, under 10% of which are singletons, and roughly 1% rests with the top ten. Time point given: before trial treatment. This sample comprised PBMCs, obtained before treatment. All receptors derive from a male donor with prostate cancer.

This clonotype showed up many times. Here the CDR3 reads CASSFGSGQGSVGYTF. CDR3 bases: TGTGCCAGCAGTTTTGGGAGTGGACAGGGGAGTGTCGGCTACACCTTC. The rearrangement links TRBV3-1 to TRBJ1-2, with 9 bases fitting TRBD1. This CDR3 region has 16 residues. J lost 8 bases, V lost 6 bases, and 16 bases had no gene match. The germline gives CDR1 LGHDT, CDR2 YNNKEL (reference sequence).

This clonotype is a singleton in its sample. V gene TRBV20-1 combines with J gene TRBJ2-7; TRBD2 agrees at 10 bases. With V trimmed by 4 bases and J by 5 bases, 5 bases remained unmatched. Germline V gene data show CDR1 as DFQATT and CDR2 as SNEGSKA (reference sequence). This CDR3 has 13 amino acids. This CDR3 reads CSAKASGSHEQYF. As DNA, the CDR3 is TGCAGTGCTAAGGCTAGCGGGAGTCACGAGCAGTACTTC.

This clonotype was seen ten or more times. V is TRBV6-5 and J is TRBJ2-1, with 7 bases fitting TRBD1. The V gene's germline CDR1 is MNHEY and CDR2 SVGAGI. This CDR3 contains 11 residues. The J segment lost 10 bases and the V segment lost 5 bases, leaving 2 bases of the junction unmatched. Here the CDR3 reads CASSRQGEQFF. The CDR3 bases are TGTGCCAGCAGTCGACAGGGCGAGCAGTTCTTC.

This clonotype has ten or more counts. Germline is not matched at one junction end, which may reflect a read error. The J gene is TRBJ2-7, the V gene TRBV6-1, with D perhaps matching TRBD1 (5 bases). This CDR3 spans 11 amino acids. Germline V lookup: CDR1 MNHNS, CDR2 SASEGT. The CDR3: CASILGATADF. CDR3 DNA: TGTGCCAGCATCCTAGGGGCAACTGCGGACTTC.

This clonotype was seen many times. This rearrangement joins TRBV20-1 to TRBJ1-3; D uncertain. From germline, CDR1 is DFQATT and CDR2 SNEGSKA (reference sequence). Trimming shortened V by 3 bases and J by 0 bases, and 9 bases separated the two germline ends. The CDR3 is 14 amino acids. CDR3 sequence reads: CSARHSTSGNTIYF. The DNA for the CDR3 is TGCAGTGCTAGGCACAGTACCTCTGGAAACACCATATATTTT.

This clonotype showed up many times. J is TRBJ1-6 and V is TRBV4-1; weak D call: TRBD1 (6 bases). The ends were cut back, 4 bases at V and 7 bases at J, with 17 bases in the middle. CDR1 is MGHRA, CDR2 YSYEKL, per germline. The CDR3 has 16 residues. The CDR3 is CASSPLVGQRNSPLHF. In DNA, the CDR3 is TGCGCCAGCAGCCCTCTGGTCGGACAGAGAAATTCACCCCTCCACTTT.

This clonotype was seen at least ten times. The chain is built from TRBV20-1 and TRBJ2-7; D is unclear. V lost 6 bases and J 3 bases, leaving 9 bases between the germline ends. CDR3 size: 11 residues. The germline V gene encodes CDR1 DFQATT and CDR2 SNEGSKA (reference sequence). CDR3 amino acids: CSAASVYEQYF. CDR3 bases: TGCAGTGCCGCGAGCGTCTACGAGCAGTACTTC.

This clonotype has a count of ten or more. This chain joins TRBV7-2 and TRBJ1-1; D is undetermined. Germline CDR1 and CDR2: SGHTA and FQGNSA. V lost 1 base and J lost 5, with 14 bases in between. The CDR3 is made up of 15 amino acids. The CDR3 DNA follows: TGTGCCAGCAGCTTAGTTCCGGGATTGGGAACTGAAGCTTTCTTT. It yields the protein CASSLVPGLGTEAFF.

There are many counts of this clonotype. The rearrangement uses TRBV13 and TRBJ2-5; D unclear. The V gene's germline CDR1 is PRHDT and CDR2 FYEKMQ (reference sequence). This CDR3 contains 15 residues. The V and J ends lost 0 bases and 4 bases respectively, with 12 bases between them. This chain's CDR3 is CASSLGDLDGETQYF. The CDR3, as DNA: TGTGCCAGCAGCTTAGGCGATCTAGACGGAGAGACCCAGTACTTC. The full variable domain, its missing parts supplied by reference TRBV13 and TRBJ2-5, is AAGVIQSPRHLIKEKRETATLKCYPIPRHDTVYWYQQGPGQDPQFLISFYEKMQSDKGSIPDRFSAQQFSDYHSELNMSSLELGDSALYFCASSLGDLDGETQYFGPGTRLLVL.

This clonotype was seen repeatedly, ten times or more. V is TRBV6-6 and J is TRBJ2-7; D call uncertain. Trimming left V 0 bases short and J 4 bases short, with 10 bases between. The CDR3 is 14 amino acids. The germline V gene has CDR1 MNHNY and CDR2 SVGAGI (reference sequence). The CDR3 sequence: CASSYSSSSYEQYF. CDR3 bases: TGTGCCAGCAGTTACTCGAGTAGCTCATACGAGCAGTACTTC.

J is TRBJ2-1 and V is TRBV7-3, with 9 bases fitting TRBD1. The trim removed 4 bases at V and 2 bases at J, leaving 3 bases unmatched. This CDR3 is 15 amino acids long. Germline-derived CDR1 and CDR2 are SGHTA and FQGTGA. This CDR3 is CASSSGQGPYNEQFF. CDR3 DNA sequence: TGTGCCAGCAGCTCCGGACAGGGGCCCTACAATGAGCAGTTCTTC.

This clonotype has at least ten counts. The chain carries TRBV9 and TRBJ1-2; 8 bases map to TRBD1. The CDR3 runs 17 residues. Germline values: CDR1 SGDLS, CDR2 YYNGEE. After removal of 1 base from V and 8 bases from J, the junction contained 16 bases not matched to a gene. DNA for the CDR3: TGTGCCAGCAGCGTATCAGGACAGGGTACGCGGGGAGGCGGCTACACCTTC. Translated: CASSVSGQGTRGGGYTF.

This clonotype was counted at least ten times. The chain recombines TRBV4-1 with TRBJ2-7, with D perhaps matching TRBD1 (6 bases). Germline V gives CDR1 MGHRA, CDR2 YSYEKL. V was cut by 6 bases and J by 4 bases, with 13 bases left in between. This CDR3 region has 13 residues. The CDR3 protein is CASSLGQNYEQYF. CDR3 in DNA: TGCGCCAGCAGTCTCGGACAGAATTACGAGCAGTACTTC.

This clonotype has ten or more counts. The CDR3 spells CASSFDTANTGELFF. In DNA form, the CDR3 reads TGTGCCAGCAGTTTTGACACCGCGAACACCGGGGAGCTGTTTTTT. V gene TRBV12-3 or TRBV12-4 combines with J gene TRBJ2-2, with no clear D. The CDR3 totals 15 residues. Trimming cost V 3 bases and J 0 bases, with 8 bases left between them.

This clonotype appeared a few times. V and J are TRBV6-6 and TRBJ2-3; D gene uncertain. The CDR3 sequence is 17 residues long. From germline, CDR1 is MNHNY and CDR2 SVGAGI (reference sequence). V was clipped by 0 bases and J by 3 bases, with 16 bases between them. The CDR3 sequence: CASSYSMLGGATDTQYF. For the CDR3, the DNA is TGTGCCAGCAGTTACTCGATGTTGGGCGGAGCTACAGATACGCAGTATTTT.

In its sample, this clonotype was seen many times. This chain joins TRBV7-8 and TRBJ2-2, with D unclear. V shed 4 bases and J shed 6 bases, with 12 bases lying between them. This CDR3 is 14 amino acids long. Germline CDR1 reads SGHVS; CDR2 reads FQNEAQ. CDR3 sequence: CASSSRGISGELFF. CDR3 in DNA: TGTGCCAGCAGCTCCCGTGGGATCTCCGGGGAGCTGTTTTTT.

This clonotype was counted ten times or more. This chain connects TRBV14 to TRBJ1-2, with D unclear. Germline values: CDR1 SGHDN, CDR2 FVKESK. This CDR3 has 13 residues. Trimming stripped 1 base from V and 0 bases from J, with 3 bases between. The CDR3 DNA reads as TGTGCCAGCAGCCAAGGACCTAACTATGGCTACACCTTC. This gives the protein CASSQGPNYGYTF.

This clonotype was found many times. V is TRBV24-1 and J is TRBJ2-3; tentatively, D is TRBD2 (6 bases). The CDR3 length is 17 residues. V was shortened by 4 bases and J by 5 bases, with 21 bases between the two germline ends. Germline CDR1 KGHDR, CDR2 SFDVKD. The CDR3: CATSDRGAGSLKDTQYF. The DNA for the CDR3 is TGTGCCACCAGTGACCGAGGAGCGGGTAGTCTGAAAGATACGCAGTATTTT.

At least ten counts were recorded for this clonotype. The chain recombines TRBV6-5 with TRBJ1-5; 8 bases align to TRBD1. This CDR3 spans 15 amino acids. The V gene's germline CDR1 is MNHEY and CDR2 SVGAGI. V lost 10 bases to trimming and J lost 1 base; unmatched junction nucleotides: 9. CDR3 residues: CATQLQGGSNQPQHF. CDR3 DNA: TGTGCCACTCAATTACAGGGGGGGAGCAATCAGCCCCAGCATTTT.

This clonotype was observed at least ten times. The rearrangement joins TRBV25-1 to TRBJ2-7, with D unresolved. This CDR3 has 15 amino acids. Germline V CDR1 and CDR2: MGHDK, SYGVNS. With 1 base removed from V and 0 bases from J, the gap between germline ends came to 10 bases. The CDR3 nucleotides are TGTGCCAGCAGTGAATTCCAGGTTAGCTCCTACGAGCAGTACTTC. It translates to CASSEFQVSSYEQYF.

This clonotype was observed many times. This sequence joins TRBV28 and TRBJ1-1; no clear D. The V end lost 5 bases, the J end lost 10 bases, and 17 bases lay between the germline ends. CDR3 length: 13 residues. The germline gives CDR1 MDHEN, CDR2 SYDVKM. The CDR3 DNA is TGTGCCAGCAGTGGCCACCTCACTATCCGAGCTTTCTTT. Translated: CASSGHLTIRAFF.

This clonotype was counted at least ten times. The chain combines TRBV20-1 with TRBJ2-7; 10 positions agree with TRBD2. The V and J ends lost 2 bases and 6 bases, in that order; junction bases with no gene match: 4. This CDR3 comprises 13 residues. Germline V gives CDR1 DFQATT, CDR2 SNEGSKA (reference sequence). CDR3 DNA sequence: TGCAGTGCTAGACTAGCGGGAGACAGCGAGCAGTACTTC. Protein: CSARLAGDSEQYF.

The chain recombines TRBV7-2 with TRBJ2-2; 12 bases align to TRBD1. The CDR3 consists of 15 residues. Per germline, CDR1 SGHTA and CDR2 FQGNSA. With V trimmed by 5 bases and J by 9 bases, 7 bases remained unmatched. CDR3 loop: CASSAGTGGFRELFF. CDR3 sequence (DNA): TGTGCCAGCAGCGCCGGGACAGGGGGCTTTCGGGAGCTGTTTTTT.

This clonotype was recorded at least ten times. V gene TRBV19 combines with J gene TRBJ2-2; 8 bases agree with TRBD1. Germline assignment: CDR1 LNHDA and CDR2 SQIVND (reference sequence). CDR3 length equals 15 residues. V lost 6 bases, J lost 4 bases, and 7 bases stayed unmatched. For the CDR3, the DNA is TGTGCCAGTAGCTTGGACAGGGCGGGCACCGGGGAGCTGTTTTTT. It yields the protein CASSLDRAGTGELFF.

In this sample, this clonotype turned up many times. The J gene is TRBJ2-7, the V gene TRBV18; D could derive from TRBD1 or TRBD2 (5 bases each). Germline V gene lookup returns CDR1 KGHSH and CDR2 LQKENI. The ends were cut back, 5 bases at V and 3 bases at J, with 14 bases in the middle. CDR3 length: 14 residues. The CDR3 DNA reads TGTGCCAGCTCAGGGGCCGAGGGTGTCTACGAGCAGTACTTC. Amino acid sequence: CASSGAEGVYEQYF.

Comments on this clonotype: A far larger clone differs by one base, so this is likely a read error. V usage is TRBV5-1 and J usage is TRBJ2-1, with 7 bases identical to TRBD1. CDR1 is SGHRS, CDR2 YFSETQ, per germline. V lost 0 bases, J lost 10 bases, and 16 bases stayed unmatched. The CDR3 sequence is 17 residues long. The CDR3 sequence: CASSLVGQQGSSYEQFF. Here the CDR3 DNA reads TGCGCCAGCAGCTTGGTTGGACAACAGGGGTCTTCCTACGAGCAGTTCTTC.